Following are 31 T cell receptor beta chains from one sample sequenced in a study of immune evolution from preneoplasia to lung adenocarcinoma. Clones were read by immunoSEQ multiplex PCR, and TCRdb kept only the in-frame ones, dropping some. The sample records 9,500 to 15,000 clones, more than 75% being singletons. The sample comprised FFPE tissue from an adenomatous hyperplasia lung lesion. Subset noted: atypical adenomatous hyperplasia (AAH), lung preneoplasia. The source of these receptors is a person between 45 and 75 years old with lung adenocarcinoma.

The rearrangement uses TRBV19 and TRBJ2-5, with a possible D match to TRBD2 (5 bases). CDR1 is LNHDA, CDR2 SQIVND, per germline (reference sequence). CDR3 size: 13 residues. Trimming stripped 7 bases from V and 1 base from J, with 10 bases between. In nucleotides, the CDR3 is TGTGCCAGTAACGGCGGGTCCCAAGAGACCCAGTACTTC. Translated: CASNGGSQETQYF.

The chain carries TRBV11-3 and TRBJ2-5, with 10 bases that match TRBD1. This CDR3 is 16 amino acids long. Germline V gene sequence: CDR1 SGHNT, CDR2 YENEEA. Germline trimming cut 5 bases from V and 3 bases from J; bases unmatched to any gene: 9. Written as DNA, the CDR3 is TGTGCCAGCAGCACCCAGACAGGGGGCATCGAAGAGACCCAGTACTTC. It encodes CASSTQTGGIEETQYF.

The chain combines TRBV30 with TRBJ1-3; perhaps TRBD1 as D (5 bases). Trimming removed 0 bases at V and 0 bases at J, with 21 bases between. Germline V gives CDR1 GTSNPN, CDR2 SVGIG (reference sequence). There are 19 residues in the CDR3. Here the CDR3 DNA reads TGTGCCTGGAGTGTACCCGGGGCTTGGGAAGGTCTCTCTGGAAACACCATATATTTT. It translates to CAWSVPGAWEGLSGNTIYF.

V usage is TRBV28 and J usage is TRBJ2-5; TRBD2 might be the D (6 bases). Germline V gene lookup returns CDR1 MDHEN and CDR2 SYDVKM. The ends were cut back, 3 bases at V and 5 bases at J, with 13 bases in the middle. This CDR3 region has 14 residues. CDR3 sequence reads: CASSFLRAGETQYF. As DNA, the CDR3 is TGTGCCAGCAGTTTCCTCAGGGCGGGGGAGACCCAGTACTTC.

The rearrangement joins TRBV2 to TRBJ1-4; D not certain. The CDR3 totals 11 residues. The V gene lost 4 bases and the J gene lost 7 bases, with 4 bases spanning the gap. Germline V gene sequence: CDR1 SNHLY, CDR2 FYNNEI. The chain's CDR3 is CASSASEKLFF. The DNA for the CDR3 is TGTGCCAGCAGTGCTAGTGAAAAACTGTTTTTT.

The chain recombines TRBV4-2 with TRBJ2-2; no clear D gene. V lost 0 bases and J 7 bases, leaving 6 bases between the germline ends. CDR1 and CDR2 from the germline V gene are LGHNA and YNFKEQ. The CDR3 sequence is 13 residues long. The CDR3 protein is CASSQDQIGELFF. The CDR3 DNA reads as TGTGCCAGCAGCCAAGATCAAATCGGGGAGCTGTTTTTT.

The chain joins TRBV14 to TRBJ1-1; D is possibly TRBD1 (5 bases). Trimming removed 4 bases at V and 11 bases at J, with 14 bases between. The CDR3 contains 12 residues. CDR1 is SGHDN, CDR2 FVKESK, per germline. For the CDR3, the DNA is TGTGCCAGCAGCCTTAATGACCGGGGGGCTTTCTTT. Amino acids: CASSLNDRGAFF.

This clone came up once. The genes are TRBV18 and TRBJ2-7, with D perhaps TRBD1 (5 bases). V lost 4 bases and J lost 4, with 14 bases in between. The CDR3 has 14 amino acids. Germline assignment: CDR1 KGHSH and CDR2 LQKENI. The CDR3 loop reads CASSRPGIPYEQYF. The CDR3 nucleotides read TGTGCCAGCTCACGGCCAGGGATCCCGTACGAGCAGTACTTC.

The V and J genes are TRBV4-1 and TRBJ2-5; 9 nucleotides match TRBD2. With V trimmed by 4 bases and J by 2 bases, 8 bases remained unmatched. The CDR3 totals 16 residues. CDR1 is MGHRA, CDR2 YSYEKL, per germline. The CDR3 is CASSPTAGGIQETQYF. CDR3 nucleotides: TGCGCCAGCAGCCCTACCGCGGGAGGGATTCAAGAGACCCAGTACTTC.

The chain carries TRBV18 and TRBJ2-7; 10 bases are a match to TRBD1. Germline V gives CDR1 KGHSH, CDR2 LQKENI. The CDR3 sequence is 16 residues long. With 3 bases clipped from V and 0 bases from J, the junction kept 5 bases outside the gene matches. In DNA form, the CDR3 reads TGTGCCAGCTCACCGACAGGGGGCGCAATCTCCTACGAGCAGTACTTC. Its protein is CASSPTGGAISYEQYF.

The genes are TRBV5-1 and TRBJ2-5, with D perhaps matching TRBD1 (6 bases). Judging by the DNA end, TRBJ2-7 fits better; the J call may be wrong. The CDR3 is made up of 15 amino acids. Germline V lookup: CDR1 SGHRS, CDR2 YFSETQ. CDR3 residues: CASSASGTHTYEQYF. CDR3 nucleotides: TGCGCCAGCAGCGCCTCCGGGACACATACCTACGAGCAGTACTTC.

This rearrangement joins TRBV28 to TRBJ1-3, with D hard to call. Trimming took off 3 bases at V and 4 bases at J, with 16 bases between the two ends. Per the germline V gene, CDR1 is MDHEN and CDR2 is SYDVKM. The CDR3 is 16 amino acids. CDR3 nucleotide sequence: TGTGCCAGCAGTTTGTCCTTTGAGGGTCTCGGAAACACCATATATTTT. This gives the protein CASSLSFEGLGNTIYF.

The J gene is TRBJ2-7, the V gene TRBV5-6; D is uncertain. Germline V gene data show CDR1 as SGHDT and CDR2 as YYEEEE. Trimming stripped 0 bases from V and 4 bases from J, with 5 bases between. This CDR3 region has 12 residues. DNA for the CDR3: TGTGCCAGCAGCTTGGAAATATACGAGCAGTACTTC. Residues: CASSLEIYEQYF. The variable domain in full, with the rest retrieved from reference TRBV5-6 and TRBJ2-7, is DAGVTQSPTHLIKTRGQQVTLRCSPKSGHDTVSWYQQALGQGPQFIFQYYEEEERQRGNFPDRFSGHQFPNYSSELNVNALLLGDSALYLCASSLEIYEQYFGPGTRLTVT.

This chain uses TRBV25-1 with TRBJ2-7, with 7 bases lining up with TRBD1. The CDR3 covers 14 residues. Germline CDR1 MGHDK, CDR2 SYGVNS. V shed 4 bases, J shed 9 bases, and the junction held 12 bases outside the gene matches. CDR3 residues: CASSGADRAARQYF. For the CDR3, the DNA is TGTGCCAGCAGTGGCGCTGACAGGGCCGCCCGGCAGTACTTC.

The chain has TRBV5-4 and TRBJ1-2; a possible D gene is TRBD1 (6 bases). This CDR3 is 14 amino acids long. V shed 4 bases and J shed 4 bases, with 14 bases lying between them. The germline gives CDR1 SGHNT, CDR2 YYREEE (reference sequence). The CDR3 DNA sequence: TGTGCCAGCAGCAACTACAGGGACTTCTATGGCTACACCTTC. The encoded protein is CASSNYRDFYGYTF.

The chain recombines TRBV27 with TRBJ2-5, with TRBD2 matching over 14 bases. Trimming at V came to 6 bases and at J to 5 bases, leaving 5 bases not matched to a gene. Germline loops: CDR1 MNHEY, CDR2 SMNVEV (reference sequence). The CDR3 loop spans 15 amino acids. The CDR3 here is CASRGLAGGIETQYF. For the CDR3, the DNA is TGTGCCAGCAGAGGACTAGCGGGAGGTATTGAGACCCAGTACTTC.

The rearrangement joins TRBV12-2 to TRBJ2-4; the table calls TRBD2, which could not be checked here. TRBV12-2 is a recognized pseudogene. The CDR3 length is 15 residues. In nucleotides, the CDR3 is TGTGCAAGTCGCACTGCGACTAGGATTAAAAACATTCAGTACTTC. It translates to CASRTATRIKNIQYF.

This rearrangement joins TRBV29-1 to TRBJ1-1; D is unresolved. The CDR3 extends over 12 amino acids. V lost 1 base and J lost 8, with 11 bases in between. Germline CDR1 is SQVTM and CDR2 is ANQGSEA. CDR3 sequence (DNA): TGCAGCGTTGAAGTTGGAGGCGCGGAAGCTTTCTTT. This gives the protein CSVEVGGAEAFF. Drawing the rest from reference TRBV29-1 and TRBJ1-1, the complete variable domain is SAVISQKPSRDICQRGTSLTIQCQVDSQVTMMFWYRQQPGQSLTLIATANQGSEATYESGFVIDKFPISRPNLTFSTLTVSNMSPEDSSIYLCSVEVGGAEAFFGQGTRLTVV.

The chain recombines TRBV18 with TRBJ2-2, with unresolved D. Germline V CDR1 and CDR2: KGHSH, LQKENI. V was clipped by 2 bases and J by 7 bases, with 5 bases between them. CDR3 length: 12 residues. The CDR3 loop is CASSPSNGELFF. The CDR3, as DNA: TGTGCCAGCTCACCATCAAACGGGGAGCTGTTTTTT.

The chain is built from TRBV5-4 and TRBJ2-7; no reliable D call. Per the germline V gene, CDR1 is SGHNT and CDR2 is YYREEE (reference sequence). The CDR3 has 16 residues. V was shortened by 1 base and J by 0 bases, with 14 bases between the two germline ends. CDR3 residues: CASSLRNRISSYEQYF. The CDR3 coding sequence is TGTGCCAGCAGCTTGCGGAACCGCATTAGCTCCTACGAGCAGTACTTC.

The chain carries TRBV18 and TRBJ2-7, with D perhaps matching TRBD1 (6 bases). The CDR3 is made up of 13 amino acids. V lost 3 bases and J lost 7, with 13 bases in between. Germline V lookup: CDR1 KGHSH, CDR2 LQKENI. The CDR3 region is CASSPRTEGEQYF. Written as DNA, the CDR3 is TGTGCCAGCTCACCCCGGACAGAGGGGGAGCAGTACTTC.

This chain uses TRBV29-1 with TRBJ2-5; D is ambiguous. This CDR3 spans 10 amino acids. Trimming took 7 bases from V and 5 from J, leaving 8 bases between them. Germline assignment: CDR1 SQVTM and CDR2 ANQGSEA. CDR3 DNA sequence: TGCAGCGGAAAATGGGAGACCCAGTACTTC. Translation gives CSGKWETQYF.

The chain joins TRBV5-1 to TRBJ1-1, with D maybe TRBD1 (6 bases). CDR1 is SGHRS, CDR2 YFSETQ, per germline. The CDR3 is 16 amino acids. V was clipped by 4 bases and J by 6 bases, with 22 bases between them. This CDR3 is CASSDQKTRGLSEAFF. CDR3 in DNA: TGCGCCAGCAGCGACCAGAAAACCCGGGGGCTCTCTGAAGCTTTCTTT.

The J gene is TRBJ2-5, the V gene TRBV20-1, with D perhaps given as TRBD1 or TRBD2 (5 bases each). The CDR3 has 11 residues. Germline V gene data show CDR1 as DFQATT and CDR2 as SNEGSKA (reference sequence). Trimming cost V 6 bases and J 5 bases, with 10 bases left between them. CDR3 loop: CSAGDGETQYF. The CDR3 nucleotides are TGCAGTGCGGGGGACGGGGAGACCCAGTACTTC.

The J gene is TRBJ1-5, the V gene TRBV29-1; tentatively, D is TRBD1 (6 bases). The CDR3 runs to 12 residues. Trimming removed 4 bases from V and 7 bases from J, with 11 bases in between. CDR1 is SQVTM and CDR2 is ANQGSEA in the germline V gene. CDR3 region: CSVGGGRQPQHF. Written as DNA, the CDR3 is TGCAGCGTTGGGGGGGGCAGACAGCCCCAGCATTTT.

The gene calls are TRBV30 and TRBJ1-1; D perhaps matches TRBD1 (5 bases). CDR1 is GTSNPN, CDR2 SVGIG, per germline (reference sequence). This CDR3 spans 14 amino acids. Trimming shortened V by 2 bases and J by 3 bases, and 13 bases separated the two germline ends. The CDR3 sequence is CAWSREGLYTEAFF. CDR3 DNA: TGTGCCTGGAGTCGGGAGGGACTTTACACTGAAGCTTTCTTT.

The V gene is TRBV5-1, the J gene TRBJ1-1; the D is unclear. The CDR3 extends over 14 amino acids. From germline, CDR1 is SGHRS and CDR2 YFSETQ. V was clipped by 4 bases and J by 2 bases, with 12 bases between them. CDR3: CASSLWQDNTEAFF. CDR3 DNA sequence: TGCGCCAGCAGCCTCTGGCAAGATAACACTGAAGCTTTCTTT.

The chain recombines TRBV28 with TRBJ1-3; D unclear. Germline V gene lookup returns CDR1 MDHEN and CDR2 SYDVKM. The germline V and J ends were trimmed by 6 bases and 3 bases, with 6 bases remaining between them. The CDR3 length is 12 residues. CDR3: CASRQRGNTIYF. CDR3 sequence (DNA): TGTGCCAGCAGGCAGCGTGGAAACACCATATATTTT.

The chain couples TRBV7-8 to TRBJ2-1, with TRBD2 matching 9 bases. V shed 0 bases, J shed 7 bases, and the junction held 13 bases outside the gene matches. Germline V lookup: CDR1 SGHVS, CDR2 FQNEAQ. The CDR3 is 18 amino acids. CDR3 nucleotide sequence: TGTGCCAGCAGCTTAGCGCGGGTTAGCGGGAGTAGTTGGAATGAGCAGTTCTTC. Translated, it gives CASSLARVSGSSWNEQFF.

This rearrangement joins TRBV30 to TRBJ1-1; D is ambiguous. Germline loops: CDR1 GTSNPN, CDR2 SVGIG (reference sequence). Trimming removed 3 bases at V and 2 bases at J, with 4 bases between. The CDR3 spans 11 residues. Here the CDR3 DNA reads TGTGCCTGGAGCATTAACACTGAAGCTTTCTTT. Encoded protein: CAWSINTEAFF. The full variable domain, its missing parts supplied by reference TRBV30 and TRBJ1-1, is SQTIHQWPATLVQPVGSPLSLECTVEGTSNPNLYWYRQAAGRGLQLLFYSVGIGQISSEVPQNLSASRPQDRQFILSSKKLLLSDSGFYLCAWSINTEAFFGQGTRLTVV.

The CDR3 DNA reads TGTGCCAGCAGTGAATTAGGTAGGACAGGGGACTCCAATGAGCAGTTCTTC. This codes for CASSELGRTGDSNEQFF. The genes are TRBV6-1 and TRBJ2-1; 9 bases are a match to TRBD1. The CDR3 extends over 17 amino acids. Losses at the gene ends were 2 bases for V and 6 bases for J; bases not matched to a gene: 11. Germline V gene lookup returns CDR1 MNHNS and CDR2 SASEGT.